This is a list of T cell receptor delta chains from one sample in a study of gamma-delta chains in newborns, infants, children. TCRdb repeated clone calling on the reads with CATT. Counted here are more than 14,000 delta-chain clones, 7.3% occurring once; the ten biggest clones make up about 22%. Material: blood. The receptors originated from a child who was a newborn, infant or young child, either healthy, febrile or measles-vaccinated (not recorded which). Both conserved end residues are part of each CDR3. The D gene is left open where the match is weak. Not every row has a clone size; where given, it reads once, few, many or a size class.

TRDJ3,-,-,TRDV2,CACDDLTSEEPRRMFF,TGTGCCTGTGACGACCTTACGTCGGAGGAGCCCCGACGGATGTTTTTC
TRDJ3,TRDD3,-,TRDV2,CACDTAAGGSRSWDTRQMFF,TGTGCCTGTGACACCGCGGCTGGGGGATCCCGGTCCTGGGACACCCGACAGATGTTTTTC
TRDJ3,TRDD3,-,TRDV2,CACDGNYWGSSWDTRQMFF,TGTGCCTGTGACGGGAATTACTGGGGGAGCTCCTGGGACACCCGACAGATGTTTTTC
TRDJ3,TRDD3,few,TRDV2,CACDVLGDRDTRQMFF,TGTGCCTGTGACGTACTGGGGGACCGGGACACCCGACAGATGTTTTTC
TRDJ3,TRDD3,-,TRDV2,CACDTVYWGIPSWDTRQMFF,TGTGCCTGTGACACCGTTTACTGGGGGATACCCTCCTGGGACACCCGCCAGATGTTTTTC
TRDJ3,-,few,TRDV2,CACVRLGSSWDTRQMFF,TGTGCCTGTGTCAGGCTGGGGAGCTCCTGGGACACCCGACAGATGTTTTTC
TRDJ2,TRDD3,-,TRDV2,CACDPLLGGLALTAQLFF,TGTGCCTGTGACCCTTTACTGGGGGGCCTCGCTTTGACAGCACAACTCTTCTTT
TRDJ3,-,-,TRDV2,CARDTAGVHPSSWDTRQMFF,TGTGCCCGTGACACCGCTGGGGTTCACCCTAGCTCCTGGGACACCCGACAGATGTTTTTC
TRDJ2,TRDD3,hyperexpanded,TRDV2,CACDTWGMTAQLFF,TGTGCCTGTGACACCTGGGGGATGACAGCACAACTCTTCTTT
TRDJ3,-,-,TRDV2,CACDTWGPILSWDTRQMFF,TGTGCCTGTGACACCTGGGGGCCCATTCTCTCCTGGGACACCCGACAGATGTTTTTC
TRDJ3,TRDD3,-,TRDV2,CACDRLGDTTWDTRQMFF,TGTGCCTGTGACAGACTGGGGGATACCACCTGGGACACCCGACAGATGTTTTTC
TRDJ3,TRDD3,few,TRDV2,CACDTWGYGWDTRQMFF,TGTGCCTGTGACACCTGGGGATACGGTTGGGACACCCGACAGATGTTTTTC
TRDJ3,TRDD3,-,TRDV2,CACDTVGDTRSSWDTRQMFF,TGTGCCTGTGACACCGTGGGGGATACCCGTAGCTCCTGGGACACCCGACAGATGTTTTTC
TRDJ3,TRDD3,few,TRDV2,CACDYWGSGSSWDTRQMFF,TGTGCCTGTGACTACTGGGGATCGGGGAGCTCCTGGGACACCCGACAGATGTTTTTC
TRDJ1,-,-,TRDV1,CALGELGPDKLIF,TGTGCTCTTGGGGAACTGGGGCCCGATAAACTCATCTTT
TRDJ3,TRDD3,-,TRDV2,CACDTGGYKSSWDTRQMFF,TGTGCCTGTGACACTGGGGGATACAAGAGCTCCTGGGACACCCGACAGATGTTTTTC
TRDJ3,TRDD3,many,TRDV2,CACDTVLGDVSWDTRQMFF,TGTGCCTGTGACACCGTACTGGGGGACGTCTCCTGGGACACCCGACAGATGTTTTTC
TRDJ3,TRDD3,few,TRDV2,CACDILGDMVGDTSWDTRQMFF,TGTGCCTGTGACATACTGGGGGACATGGTTGGGGATACGTCCTGGGACACCCGACAGATGTTTTTC
TRDJ3,TRDD3,-,TRDV2,CACDTLLGDFSRSWDTRQMFF,TGTGCCTGTGACACGCTACTGGGGGATTTTTCCCGCTCCTGGGACACCCGACAGATGTTTTTC
TRDJ3,TRDD3,-,TRDV2,CACDTVVLGDTLSSWDTRQMFF,TGTGCCTGTGACACCGTAGTACTGGGGGATACCCTCAGCTCCTGGGACACCCGACAGATGTTTTTC
TRDJ2,TRDD3,few,TRDV2,CACVLLGGTTAQLFF,TGTGCCTGTGTCTTACTGGGGGGTACGACAGCACAACTCTTCTTT
TRDJ3,TRDD3,-,TRDV2,CACEDYWGINSWDTRQMFF,TGTGCCTGTGAAGATTACTGGGGGATAAACTCCTGGGACACCCGACAGATGTTTTTC
TRDJ2,-,few,TRDV2,CACDTIGYPRTLTAQLFF,TGTGCCTGTGACACTATCGGATACCCAAGGACTTTGACAGCACAACTCTTCTTT
TRDJ2,-,-,TRDV2,CACDTVGAGQAAQLFF,TGTGCCTGTGACACCGTGGGGGCTGGTCAGGCAGCACAACTCTTCTTT
TRDJ3,-,-,TRDV2,CACDRIPGTLSSWDTRQMFF,TGTGCCTGTGACCGTATTCCGGGCACGCTAAGCTCCTGGGACACCCGCCAGATGTTTTTC
TRDJ3,TRDD3,few,TRDV2,CACDILDGDIRDTRQMFF,TGTGCCTGTGACATTCTTGACGGGGATATCCGGGACACCCGACAGATGTTTTTC
TRDJ3,TRDD3,-,TRDV2,CACDTGGGFPISWDTRQMFF,TGTGCCTGTGACACCGGTGGGGGATTCCCTATCTCCTGGGACACCCGACAGATGTTTTTC
TRDJ3,TRDD3,-,TRDV2,CARDTVLGDTVSWDTRQMFF,TGTGCCCGTGACACCGTACTGGGGGATACGGTCTCCTGGGACACCCGACAGATGTTTTTC
TRDJ3,TRDD3,-,TRDV2,CACDTVPGDGSSWDTRQMFF,TGTGCCTGTGACACCGTACCGGGGGATGGGAGCTCCTGGGACACCCGACAGATGTTTTTC
TRDJ1,-,-,TRDV2,CACDSVGGTRGTDKLIF,TGTGCCTGTGACTCCGTTGGGGGTACGAGGGGCACCGATAAACTCATCTTT
TRDJ1,-,many,TRDV2,CACDTLGSAHTDKLIF,TGTGCCTGTGACACCCTGGGAAGCGCCCACACCGATAAACTCATCTTT
TRDJ3,TRDD3,-,TRDV2,CACDVLGDKGSWDTRQMFF,TGTGCCTGTGACGTACTGGGGGATAAGGGTTCCTGGGACACCCGACAGATGTTTTTC
TRDJ2,TRDD3,-,TRDV2,CACDTVLGDKDLTAQLFF,TGTGCCTGTGACACCGTACTGGGGGATAAGGATTTGACAGCACAACTCTTCTTT
TRDJ3,TRDD3,once,TRDV2,CACDTLTGGYLRSSWDTRQMFF,TGTGCCTGTGACACCCTTACTGGGGGATACCTCCGCAGCTCCTGGGACACCCGACAGATGTTTTTC
TRDJ3,TRDD3,few,TRDV2,CACDPTGGLPSWDTRQMFF,TGTGCCTGTGACCCAACTGGGGGTCTACCCTCCTGGGACACCCGACAGATGTTTTTC
TRDJ3,TRDD3,few,TRDV2,CACDTVGRGIRGWDTRQMFF,TGTGCCTGTGACACGGTTGGAAGGGGGATACGCGGCTGGGACACCCGACAGATGTTTTTC
TRDJ1,TRDD2,few,TRDV1,CALGVTLPTSGGPLYTDKLIF,TGTGCTCTTGGGGTGACCCTTCCTACTTCTGGGGGTCCTCTGTACACCGATAAACTCATCTTT
TRDJ3,-,-,TRDV2,CACDTGWGSRSWDTRQMFF,TGTGCCTGTGACACCGGGTGGGGGTCGCGCTCCTGGGACACCCGACAGATGTTTTTC
TRDJ3,TRDD3,-,TRDV2,CACDSVLGDSWDTRQMFF,TGTGCCTGTGATTCGGTACTGGGGGATTCCTGGGACACCCGACAGATGTTTTTC
TRDJ3,TRDD3,few,TRDV2,CARDNTGGYAWDTRQMFF,TGTGCCCGTGACAATACTGGGGGATACGCCTGGGACACCCGACAGATGTTTTTC
TRDJ3,TRDD3,-,TRDV2,CACDTLLGESSWDTRQMFF,TGTGCCTGTGACACTCTACTGGGGGAGAGCTCCTGGGACACCCGACAGATGTTTTTC
TRDJ3,TRDD3,medium-sized,TRDV2,CACDTGGYGSWDTRQMFF,TGTGCCTGTGACACCGGGGGATACGGCTCCTGGGACACCCGACAGATGTTTTTC
TRDJ2,TRDD3,-,TRDV3,CAFCGGPALTAQLFF,TGTGCCTTTTGTGGGGGACCCGCTTTGACAGCACAACTCTTCTTT
TRDJ3,TRDD3,few,TRDV2,CACDTYWGWDTRQMFF,TGTGCCTGTGACACGTACTGGGGCTGGGACACCCGACAGATGTTTTTC
TRDJ3,TRDD3,-,TRDV2,CACGGRGIRRRSWDTRQMFF,TGTGCCTGTGGGGGGAGGGGGATACGACGGAGATCCTGGGACACCCGACAGATGTTTTTC
TRDJ3,TRDD3,few,TRDV2,CACDTGGIEQWDTRQMFF,TGTGCCTGTGACACCGGGGGGATTGAGCAGTGGGACACCCGACAGATGTTTTTC
TRDJ3,-,-,TRDV2,CACDYVPPKSSWDTRQMFF,TGTGCCTGTGACTACGTACCTCCCAAATCCTCCTGGGACACCCGACAGATGTTTTTC
TRDJ1,TRDD3,few,TRDV2,CACDYWGFTDKLIF,TGTGCCTGTGACTACTGGGGGTTCACCGATAAACTCATCTTT
TRDJ2,TRDD3,-,TRDV1,CALGELVALGDMTAQLFF,TGTGCTCTTGGGGAACTAGTCGCTCTGGGGGATATGACAGCACAACTCTTCTTT
TRDJ3,TRDD3,few,TRDV2,CACDTMGDTSGSWDTRQMFF,TGTGCCTGTGACACCATGGGGGATACTAGCGGCTCCTGGGACACCCGACAGATGTTTTTC
TRDJ3,TRDD3,few,TRDV2,CACDDWGISWDTRQMFF,TGTGCCTGTGACGACTGGGGGATCTCCTGGGACACCCGACAGATGTTTTTC
TRDJ3,TRDD3,many,TRDV2,CACDVLGIYSWDTRQMFF,TGTGCCTGTGACGTACTGGGGATATATTCCTGGGACACCCGACAGATGTTTTTC
TRDJ3,TRDD3,few,TRDV2,CACDAVNWGSSWDTRQMFF,TGTGCCTGTGACGCCGTAAACTGGGGGAGCTCCTGGGACACCCGACAGATGTTTTTC
TRDJ3,TRDD3,many,TRDV2,CACDTGGIPASWDTRQMFF,TGTGCCTGTGACACCGGGGGGATCCCCGCCTCCTGGGACACCCGACAGATGTTTTTC
TRDJ3,TRDD3,few,TRDV2,CACDTGGYRTWDTRQMFF,TGTGCCTGTGACACTGGGGGATACCGGACCTGGGACACCCGACAGATGTTTTTC
TRDJ2,TRDD3,few,TRDV2,CACDLLGDKALTAQLFF,TGTGCCTGTGACCTACTGGGGGATAAAGCTTTGACAGCACAACTCTTCTTT
TRDJ3,-,many,TRDV2,CACDTAGPSSWDTRQMFF,TGTGCCTGTGACACCGCGGGGCCAAGCTCCTGGGACACCCGACAGATGTTTTTC
TRDJ3,TRDD3,-,TRDV2,CACDTLGDTSSWDTRQMFF,TGTGCCTGTGACACGTTGGGGGATACGAGCTCCTGGGACACCCGACAGATGTTTTTC
TRDJ2,-,few,TRAV29/DV5,CAATTISWGALTAQLFF,TGTGCAGCAACCACGATTTCCTGGGGCGCTTTGACAGCACAACTCTTCTTT